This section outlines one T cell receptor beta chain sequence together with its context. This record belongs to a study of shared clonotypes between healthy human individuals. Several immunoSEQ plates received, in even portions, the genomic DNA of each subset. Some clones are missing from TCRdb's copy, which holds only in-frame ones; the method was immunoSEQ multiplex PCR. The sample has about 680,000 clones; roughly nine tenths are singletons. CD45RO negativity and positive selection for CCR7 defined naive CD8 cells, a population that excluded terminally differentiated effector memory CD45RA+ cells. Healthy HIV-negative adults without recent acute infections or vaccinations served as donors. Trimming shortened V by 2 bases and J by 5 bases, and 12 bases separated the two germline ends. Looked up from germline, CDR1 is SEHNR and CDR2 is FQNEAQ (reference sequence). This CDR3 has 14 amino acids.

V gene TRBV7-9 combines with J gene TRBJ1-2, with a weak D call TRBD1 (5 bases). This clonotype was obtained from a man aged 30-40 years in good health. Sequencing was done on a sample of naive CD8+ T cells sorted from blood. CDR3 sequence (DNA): TGTGCCAGCAGCTTACGAGGGGAAGGGTATGGCTACACCTTC. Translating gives CASSLRGEGYGYTF.